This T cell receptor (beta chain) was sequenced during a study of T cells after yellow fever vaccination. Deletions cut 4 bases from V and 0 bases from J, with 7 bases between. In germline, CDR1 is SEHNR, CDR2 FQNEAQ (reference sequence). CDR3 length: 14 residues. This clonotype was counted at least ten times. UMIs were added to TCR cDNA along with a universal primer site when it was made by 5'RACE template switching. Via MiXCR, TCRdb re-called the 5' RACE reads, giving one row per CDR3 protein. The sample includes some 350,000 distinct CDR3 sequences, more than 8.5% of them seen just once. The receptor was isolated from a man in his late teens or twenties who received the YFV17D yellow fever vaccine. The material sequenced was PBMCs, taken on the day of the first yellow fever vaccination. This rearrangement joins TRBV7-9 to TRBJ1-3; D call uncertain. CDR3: CASSSNLSGNTIYF. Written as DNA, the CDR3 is TGTGCCAGCAGCTCAAACCTCTCTGGAAACACCATATATTTT.